The 9 T cell receptor beta chains below were found in one sample sequenced in a study of identical twins. TCRdb ran MiXCR on the 5' RACE reads and lists one entry per CDR3 protein. This sample has about 390,000 distinct CDR3 sequences, with 7% to 9.5% found just once. The sequencing sample was made of naive T cells sorted from blood. The receptors derive from a woman aged 45-65 years in good health.

This clonotype was seen once. The chain joins TRBV5-1 to TRBJ1-1; D unresolved. Germline V gene sequence: CDR1 SGHRS, CDR2 YFSETQ. The CDR3 consists of 14 residues. The V gene lost 4 bases and the J gene lost 1 base, with 11 bases spanning the gap. The chain's CDR3 is CASSLSQTNTEAFF. Written as DNA, the CDR3 is TGCGCCAGCAGCCTCAGTCAGACGAACACTGAAGCTTTCTTT.

This clonotype was seen a handful of times. The chain has TRBV15 and TRBJ2-3; maybe TRBD2 (7 bases). Trimming took 0 bases from V and 4 from J, leaving 11 bases between them. CDR1 and CDR2 (germline): LNHNV, YYDKDF (reference sequence). The CDR3 has 15 amino acids. CDR3 region: CATSRDRGRADTQYF. The DNA for the CDR3 is TGTGCCACCAGCAGAGATAGGGGGAGGGCAGATACGCAGTATTTT.

This clonotype showed up many times. The chain combines TRBV5-1 with TRBJ2-5; D call uncertain. V was pared by 6 bases and J by 3 bases, with 6 bases between. Germline V gives CDR1 SGHRS, CDR2 YFSETQ. The length of the CDR3 is 11 residues. The CDR3 DNA sequence: TGCGCCAGCACGAAAGAAGAGACCCAGTACTTC. It yields the protein CASTKEETQYF.

The rearrangement links TRBV7-2 to TRBJ2-5; no firm D call. CDR1 is SGHTA and CDR2 is FQGNSA in the germline V gene. The CDR3 totals 14 residues. V was shortened by 5 bases and J by 1 base, with 11 bases between the two germline ends. The CDR3 DNA sequence: TGTGCCAGCAGCCGTGCGATCCCCCAAGAGACCCAGTACTTC. Encoded protein: CASSRAIPQETQYF.

This clonotype came up a few times. This chain uses TRBV11-2 with TRBJ1-3; unclear D gene. The CDR3 loop spans 15 amino acids. The germline V and J ends were trimmed by 5 bases and 0 bases, with 11 bases remaining between them. Germline values: CDR1 SGHAT, CDR2 FQNNGV. The CDR3 DNA reads TGTGCCAGCAGCGACACGAGGTTCTCTGGAAACACCATATATTTT. It specifies CASSDTRFSGNTIYF.

This clonotype has only one observation. An end of the junction differs from the germline gene, which may be a read error. The chain carries TRBV4-1 and TRBJ1-1; D remains unclear. Germline-derived CDR1 and CDR2 are MGHRA and YSYEKL. The CDR3 spans 14 residues. CDR3 DNA: TGCGCCAGCAGCCTGGCTTTTTCGGGTCCTGAAGCTATCTTT. Encoded protein: CASSLAFSGPEAIF.

This clonotype was counted a few times. CDR3 amino acids: CASSGGLGGVEQYF. The DNA of the CDR3 is TGTGCCAGCAGTGGAGGACTAGGCGGGGTCGAGCAGTACTTC. This rearrangement joins TRBV2 to TRBJ2-7, with TRBD2 matching over 7 bases. Germline V gene lookup returns CDR1 SNHLY and CDR2 FYNNEI. With V trimmed by 4 bases and J by 6 bases, 9 bases remained unmatched. This CDR3 spans 14 amino acids. Using reference TRBV2 and TRBJ2-7 for the parts outside the CDR3, the full variable domain is EPEVTQTPSHQVTQMGQEVILRCVPISNHLYFYWYRQILGQKVEFLVSFYNNEISEKSEIFDDQFSVERPDGSNFTLKIRSTKLEDSAMYFCASSGGLGGVEQYFGPGTRLTVT.

This clonotype turned up a few times. The rearrangement links TRBV4-1 to TRBJ1-5, with D possibly being TRBD1 (5 bases). This CDR3 has 16 residues. Germline CDR1 MGHRA, CDR2 YSYEKL. V was cut by 4 bases and J by 3 bases, with 16 bases left in between. CDR3 protein: CASSPFGGLTNQPQHF. The CDR3 nucleotides are TGCGCCAGCAGCCCCTTTGGGGGACTGACCAATCAGCCCCAGCATTTT.

There are a few counts of this clonotype. The chain carries TRBV5-6 and TRBJ2-7, with 11 bases identical to TRBD2. Trimming cost V 4 bases and J 0 bases; bases outside gene matches: 6. The CDR3 is 16 amino acids. Germline V CDR1 and CDR2: SGHDT, YYEEEE. The CDR3 DNA follows: TGTGCCAGCAGCAGTCCACTAGCGGGAGACTCCTACGAGCAGTACGTC. Protein sequence: CASSSPLAGDSYEQYV.